The clone carrying this T cell receptor beta chain was found once. The antigen is not known. From germline, CDR1 is MNHEY and CDR2 SVGAGI. The CDR3 totals 13 residues. This record comes from a study of shared clonotypes between healthy human individuals. The table came from immunoSEQ multiplex PCR; TCRdb's copy has only in-frame clones and leaves some out. The sample carries fewer than 150,000 clones, more than 65% recorded once. General study results and limits: Clonotypes which were not shared had lower generation probabilities than clonotypes that all four donors shared. Despite large depth, rarefaction showed incomplete sorted-subset sequencing.

The sequencing sample was made of memory CD8+ T cells sorted from blood. The subset denotes: CD45RO+ cells pooled with CCR7-negative TemRA cells. The V gene is TRBV6-5, the J gene TRBJ2-5; D gene uncertain. The J call is doubtful: the DNA matches TRBJ2-7 better. The source is a woman aged 25 to 39 in good health. The CDR3 protein is CASSYSQNYEQYF. The CDR3 region has the DNA TGTGCCAGCAGTTACTCCCAAAACTACGAGCAGTACTTC.